The following is a TCR beta chain sequence with its context. Its antigen remains unidentified. This CDR3 region has 17 residues. Germline trimming cut 11 bases from V and 1 base from J; bases unmatched to any gene: 12. The V gene's germline CDR1 is SGHVS and CDR2 FNYEAQ. This record comes from a study of breast tumors, draining lymph nodes, adjacent tissues. Study-wide results and limits: Tumor TCR diversity was below lymph nodes but above nontumor tissue. The data were judged consistent with most tumor T cells coming from lymph node and expanding in tumor.

TCRdb itself ran the multiplex PCR reads through MiXCR, one entry per CDR3 protein. The data hold some 200,000 distinct CDR3 sequences, with roughly 31% observed a single time. The lymph nodes were axillary draining lymph nodes from breast cancer patients. This TCR derives from a female donor with breast cancer. Some clones in this sample may be carry-over from other donors' samples. The specimen sequenced was axillary lymph node tissue. This chain connects TRBV7-6 to TRBJ1-6; 9 bases are a match to TRBD1. The CDR3 here is CARPGQGGVSYNSPLHF. The CDR3 bases are TGTGCCCGCCCGGGACAGGGAGGTGTGTCCTATAATTCACCCCTCCACTTT. Variable domain in full (rest from reference TRBV7-6 and TRBJ1-6): GAGVSQSPRYKVTKRGQDVALRCDPISGHVSLYWYRQALGQGPEFLTYFNYEAQQDKSGLPNDRFSAERPEGSISTLTIQRTEQRDSAMYRCARPGQGGVSYNSPLHFGNGTRLTVT.